This T cell receptor (beta chain) was identified in a study of CD8+CD57+ T cells in acquired aplastic anemia. Turning to the study itself: Sorted CD4+ plus CD8+ cells gave DNA averaging roughly 2.9 ug. CD4+ cells from healthy donors averaged roughly 9.9 million reads.

Whole-study findings and limits: With respect to CD8+ Simpson's diversity, patients and controls did not differ significantly.

For CDR3 and TCR beta VDJ profiling, genomic DNA was the template used. TCRdb called the reads again in MiXCR, with one record for every CDR3 protein. The table records 200,000 to 250,000 distinct CDR3 sequences, roughly 35% of them present only once. The germline V gene encodes CDR1 SGHTA and CDR2 FQGNSA. The V end lost 0 bases, the J end lost 5 bases, and 13 bases lay between the germline ends. The CDR3 extends over 15 amino acids. The table lists this clonotype with many counts. Its antigen remains unidentified. Sequenced input: sorted CD4+, CD8+, or CD8+CD57+ T cells (not recorded which) from PBMCs. The rearrangement links TRBV7-2 to TRBJ2-5, with D possibly being TRBD2 (5 bases). The sequence was collected from a human donor in good health, serving as a control. The chain's CDR3 is CASSLAVTTRETQYF. In nucleotides, the CDR3 is TGTGCCAGCAGCTTAGCGGTGACTACGAGGGAGACCCAGTACTTC. Full variable domain (missing parts from reference TRBV7-2 and TRBJ2-5): GAGVSQSPSNKVTEKGKDVELRCDPISGHTALYWYRQSLGQGLEFLIYFQGNSAPDKSGLPSDRFSAERTGGSVSTLTIQRTQQEDSAVYLCASSLAVTTRETQYFGPGTRLLVL.